This T cell receptor (beta chain) stems from a study of beta chain features in type 1 diabetes. At the level of the study: Cells sorted and examined across all samples totaled nearly 110,000,000.

Cells sorted by CD45RO/CCR7/CD25/CD127/CD95/CD27 comprised CD4+ naive, central memory, regulatory and stem cell-like memory cells. General study results and limits: People with Type 1 diabetes carried modestly yet significantly shorter TCRB CDR3s in all four CD4+ subsets. PCR might show a preference for shorter templates, equally across patients and controls.

V gave up 1 base and J gave up 2 bases, with 8 bases separating them. This CDR3 is built from 14 residues. CDR1 is SGHAT and CDR2 is FQNNGV in the germline V gene. cDNA synthesis used the whole RNA isolate, giving expressed TCRB sequences. Data came from immunoSEQ multiplex PCR; TCRdb stores just in-frame clones and leaves some out. The sample lists hundreds of thousands of clones; 13% were seen once. A word on this clone: The antigen is undetermined.

The sample consisted of naive CD4+ T cells from blood. The rearrangement uses TRBV11-2 and TRBJ1-2; D ambiguous. The receptor was derived from a man younger than 35 with type 1 diabetes. The CDR3 is CASSLVIGNYGYTF. CDR3 DNA sequence: TGTGCCAGCAGCTTAGTGATAGGGAACTATGGCTACACCTTC.